This T cell receptor (beta chain) came from a study of blood T cell repertoires in COVID-19. The CDR3 runs to 15 residues. J gave up 6 bases and V 2 bases, and 4 bases lay outside the gene matches. From germline, CDR1 is SGHRS and CDR2 YFSETQ. As processed by the authors: Reference gene primers were amplified, and this amplification served to estimate nucleated cell counts. Produced via immunoSEQ multiplex PCR; TCRdb's table is partial and in-frame only. V and J calls and clone size are given by that table; D and trimming were obtained from the DNA. The sample contains around 420,000 clones, roughly 90% of which appear only once.

This TCR derives from a woman between 35 and 50 years old with acute COVID-19. The material sequenced was PBMCs or T cells enriched from blood (not recorded which). The chain carries TRBV5-1 and TRBJ1-4; TRBD1 matches 10 bases. CDR3 nucleotides: TGCGCCAGCAGCTTTCCCGGGACAGGGGATGAAAAACTGTTTTTT. Its translation: CASSFPGTGDEKLFF. Supplemented by reference TRBV5-1 and TRBJ1-4, the full variable domain reads KAGVTQTPRYLIKTRGQQVTLSCSPISGHRSVSWYQQTPGQGLQFLFEYFSETQRNKGNFPGRFSGRQFSNSRSEMNVSTLELGDSALYLCASSFPGTGDEKLFFGSGTQLSVL.